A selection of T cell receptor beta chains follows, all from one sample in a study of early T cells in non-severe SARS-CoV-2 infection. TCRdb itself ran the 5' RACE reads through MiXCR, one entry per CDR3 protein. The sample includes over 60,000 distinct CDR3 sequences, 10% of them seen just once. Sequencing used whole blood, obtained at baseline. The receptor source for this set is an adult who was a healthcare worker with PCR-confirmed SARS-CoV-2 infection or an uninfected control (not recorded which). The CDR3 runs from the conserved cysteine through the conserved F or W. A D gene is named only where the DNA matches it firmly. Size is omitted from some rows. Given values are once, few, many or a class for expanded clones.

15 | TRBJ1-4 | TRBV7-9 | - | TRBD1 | TGTGCCAGCAGCTTAGACAGGGGGCGCGATGAAAAACTGTTTTTT | CASSLDRGRDEKLFF
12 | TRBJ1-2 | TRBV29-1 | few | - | TGCAGCGTTTCGGGCGGGGACTATGGCTACACCTTC | CSVSGGDYGYTF
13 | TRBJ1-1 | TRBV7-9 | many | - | TGTGCCAGCAGCAGTGAACCGAACACTGAAGCTTTCTTT | CASSSEPNTEAFF
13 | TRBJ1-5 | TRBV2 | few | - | TGTGCCAGCAGCATAGACACCGATCAGCCCCAGCATTTT | CASSIDTDQPQHF
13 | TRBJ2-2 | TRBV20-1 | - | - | TGCAGTGCTAGACGGGGAGAGGCCGGGGAGCTGTTTTTT | CSARRGEAGELFF
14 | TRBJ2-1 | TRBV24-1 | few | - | TGTGCCACCCTAACATTCGACAGGAACAATGAGCAGTTCTTC | CATLTFDRNNEQFF
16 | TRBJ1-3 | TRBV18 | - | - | TGTGCCAGCTCACCCCAGGGAGGCCTCTCTGGAAACACCATATATTTT | CASSPQGGLSGNTIYF
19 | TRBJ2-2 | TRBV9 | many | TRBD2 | TGTGCCAGCAGCCTTGACGCGGGACTAGCGGGGGGCTACACCGGGGAGCTGTTTTTT | CASSLDAGLAGGYTGELFF
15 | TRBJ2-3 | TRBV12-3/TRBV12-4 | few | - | TGTGCCAGCAGTGGACTCCGATCGAGCACAGATACGCAGTATTTT | CASSGLRSSTDTQYF
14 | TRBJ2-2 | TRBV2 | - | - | TGTGCCAGCGCAAGGTCACCGAACACCGGGGAGCTGTTTTTT | CASARSPNTGELFF
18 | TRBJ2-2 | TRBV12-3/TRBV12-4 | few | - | TGTGCCAGCAGTTTTCGGTATCTGTCCCTGTCCGACCCCGGGGAGCTGTTTTTT | CASSFRYLSLSDPGELFF
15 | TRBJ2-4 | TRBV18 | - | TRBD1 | TGTGCCAGCTCACTGGGGACAGGGAGTGGAAACATTCAGTACTTC | CASSLGTGSGNIQYF
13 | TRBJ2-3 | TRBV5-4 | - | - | TGTGCCAGCAGCTGGATGACCACAGATACGCAGTATTTT | CASSWMTTDTQYF
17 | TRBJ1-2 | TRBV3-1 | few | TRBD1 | TGTGCCAGCAGTCACCGGGACAGGGCCCCCTCTGGCTATGGCTACACCTTC | CASSHRDRAPSGYGYTF
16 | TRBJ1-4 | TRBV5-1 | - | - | TGCGCCAGCAGCCCCAGACAACCGGCAACTAATGAAAAACTGTTTTTT | CASSPRQPATNEKLFF
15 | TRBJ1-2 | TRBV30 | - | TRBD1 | TGTGCCTGGATCATGGGAACAGGGGGCGCGGGAGGCTACACCTTC | CAWIMGTGGAGGYTF
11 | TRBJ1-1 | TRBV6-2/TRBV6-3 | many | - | TGTGCCAGCATGGTGAACACTGAAGCTTTCTTT | CASMVNTEAFF
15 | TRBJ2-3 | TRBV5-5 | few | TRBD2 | TGTGCCAGCAGCTTGGGAGTTAGCGGGGGAGATACGCAGTATTTT | CASSLGVSGGDTQYF
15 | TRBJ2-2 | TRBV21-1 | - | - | TGTGCCAGCAGCACCGCCGGGACCTACACCGGGGAGCTGTTTTTT | CASSTAGTYTGELFF
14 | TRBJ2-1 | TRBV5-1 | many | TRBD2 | TGCGCCAGCAGCTTGTCTAGCGGGGTGAGTGAGCAGTTCTTC | CASSLSSGVSEQFF
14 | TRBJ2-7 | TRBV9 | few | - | TGTGCCAGCAGCGCCCACCTTCGTTCCTACGAGCAGTACTTC | CASSAHLRSYEQYF
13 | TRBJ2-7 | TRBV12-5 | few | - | TGTGCTAGTGGCCCACAGGGAAGCTACGAGCAGTACTTC | CASGPQGSYEQYF
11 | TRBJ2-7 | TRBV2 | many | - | TGTGCCAGTGGGGATAGGGACGAGCAGTACTTC | CASGDRDEQYF
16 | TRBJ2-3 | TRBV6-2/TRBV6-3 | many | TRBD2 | TGTGCCAGCAGTAGACTAGCGGGCGGGGTCATAGATACGCAGTATTTT | CASSRLAGGVIDTQYF
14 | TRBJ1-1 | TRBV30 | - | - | TGTGCCTGGAGTGCGCGGGGACAGAACACTGAAGCTTTCTTT | CAWSARGQNTEAFF
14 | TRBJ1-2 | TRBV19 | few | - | TGTGCCAGTAGTATAGTTGGGGGAGACTATGGCTACACCTTC | CASSIVGGDYGYTF
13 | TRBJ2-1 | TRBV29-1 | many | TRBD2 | TGCAGCGTCCCTATCGGGGGGGAAAATGAGCAGTTCTTC | CSVPIGGENEQFF
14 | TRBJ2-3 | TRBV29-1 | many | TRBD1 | TGCAGCGTCTACAGGGGGCAGAGCACAGATACGCAGTATTTT | CSVYRGQSTDTQYF
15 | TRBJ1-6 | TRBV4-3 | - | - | TGCGCCAGCAGCCCCTCGGCGGGGGCGGGTTCACCCCTCCACTTT | CASSPSAGAGSPLHF
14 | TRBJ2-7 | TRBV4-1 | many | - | TGCGCCAGCAGCCAAGCCCCAGGACCCCACGAGCAGTACTTC | CASSQAPGPHEQYF
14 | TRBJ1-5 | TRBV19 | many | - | TGTGCCAGTAGCCCGTCAGGGGGCAATCAGCCCCAGCATTTT | CASSPSGGNQPQHF
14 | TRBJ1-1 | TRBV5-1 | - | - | TGCGCCAGCAGCTCCAGACAGAAGAACACTGAAGCTTTCTTT | CASSSRQKNTEAFF
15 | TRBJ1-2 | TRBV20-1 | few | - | TGCAGTGCCCCCCCACCAACCAGGGGCGGGAATGGCTACACCTTC | CSAPPPTRGGNGYTF
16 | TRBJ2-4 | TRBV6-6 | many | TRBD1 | TGTGCCAGCAGTTTACACCCGACAGGGGGCCTCATCATTCAGTACTTC | CASSLHPTGGLIIQYF
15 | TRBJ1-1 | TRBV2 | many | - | TGTGCCAGCAGTGAAGTGGCAGGAATGGGCACTGAAGCTTTCTTT | CASSEVAGMGTEAFF
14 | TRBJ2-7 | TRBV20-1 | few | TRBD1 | TGCAGTGCCTCACCGGGACAGGGAAGATACGAGCAGTACTTC | CSASPGQGRYEQYF
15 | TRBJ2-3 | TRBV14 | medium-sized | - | TGTGCCAGCAGCCAGCAATTGGCTGCCACAGATACGCAGTATTTT | CASSQQLAATDTQYF
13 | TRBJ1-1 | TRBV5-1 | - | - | TGCGCCAGCAGAAGGGACACCGACACTGAAGCTTTCTTT | CASRRDTDTEAFF
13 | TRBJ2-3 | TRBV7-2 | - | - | TGTGCCAGCACCCAAGACGGTCGGGATACGCAGTATTTT | CASTQDGRDTQYF